This TCR beta chain appears in the sequencing data of a study of T cell responses to AZD1222 COVID-19 vaccine. This table comes from immunoSEQ multiplex PCR, and its TCRdb copy is limited to in-frame clones, with some not included. The sample contains roughly 150,000 clones, about 90% of which appear only once. This CDR3 contains 13 residues. Germline loops: CDR1 SGHNT, CDR2 YYREEE (reference sequence). V gave up 3 bases and J gave up 10 bases, with 16 bases separating them. The input for sequencing was peripheral blood, taken on day 0 of AZD1222 vaccination. This clonotype originated in an adult in good health. The V call is TRBV5-4, the J call TRBJ1-2; D not resolved. DNA of the CDR3: TGTGCCAGCAGCTCGACTTCCGCCTTCGACTACACCTTC. As protein: CASSSTSAFDYTF.